This T cell receptor beta chain derives from a study of blood T cell repertoires in COVID-19. Study at large: Researchers got acute and convalescent COVID-19 samples from the United States, Italy and Spain. T cells, B-cell-depleted T cells, or PBMCs provided the cDNA or gDNA that served as material.

Between the trimmed V and J ends, which lost 1 base and 3 bases, there was a span of 7 bases. The CDR3 loop spans 13 amino acids. The germline V gene has CDR1 SGDLS and CDR2 YYNGEE. Authors' methods: Reference gene primer amplification yielded estimated nucleated cell counts. Clones were read by immunoSEQ multiplex PCR, and TCRdb kept only the in-frame ones, dropping some. The V and J calls and the clone size are those of that table, but D and trimming were determined from the DNA. The sample carries 150,000 to 200,000 clones, roughly 84% recorded once. This TCR derives from a woman older than 75 with active or convalescent COVID-19. This chain links TRBV9 with TRBJ2-5; D gene uncertain. The sequenced sample was peripheral blood. The CDR3 loop reads CASSVTAKETQYF. CDR3 DNA sequence: TGTGCCAGCAGCGTAACAGCAAAAGAGACCCAGTACTTC.